The table lists the clone carrying this T cell receptor beta chain with a few counts. Its antigen remains unidentified. The CDR3 covers 17 residues. From germline, CDR1 is SGHDN and CDR2 FVKESK. V shed 4 bases and J shed 3 bases, with 19 bases lying between them. Total RNA amounts of at least 6 micrograms were extracted per sample. The data originate from a study of blood T cells in healthy people across ages. Study at large: Per two T cells, template switching captured roughly one barcoded beta molecule.

Through a sample-barcoded 5' primer and a J-beta primer mix, a second PCR was run for roughly 7 to 11 cycles. TCRdb re-called the 5' RACE reads through MiXCR, storing one row per CDR3 protein. Of over 950,000 distinct CDR3 sequences listed, less than 45% are singletons. Findings and caveats of the study: CMV infection status of these donors was not known.

The source is a man aged 18 to 30 in good health. Sequences were obtained from blood. The V gene is TRBV14, the J gene TRBJ2-1, with D maybe TRBD2 (6 bases). This CDR3 is CASSRRMVADYYNEQFF. Written as DNA, the CDR3 is TGTGCCAGCAGCCGCCGAATGGTAGCGGACTACTACAATGAGCAGTTCTTC.